In its sample, the clone carrying this TCR beta chain was seen a few times. The source of the sample is a study of blood T cell repertoires in COVID-19. Overall study context: Collection of acute and convalescent COVID-19 samples took place in the United States, Italy and Spain. In each case, the material was cDNA or gDNA derived from T cells, B-cell-depleted T cells, or PBMCs.

Per the original methods: Reference gene primer amplification yielded estimated nucleated cell counts. Only in-frame clones appear in the TCRdb table, and some are missing; sequencing was by immunoSEQ multiplex PCR. Clone size and V and J calls were adopted from that table, with D and trimming inferred from the DNA. This table has 190,000 or so clones, roughly 78% appearing once. Looked up from germline, CDR1 is LGHNT and CDR2 is FRNRAP. The CDR3 spans 16 residues. V was pared by 2 bases and J by 1 base, with 4 bases of the junction left unmatched. The V and J genes are TRBV12-5 and TRBJ2-3, with 9 bases fitting TRBD2. The sequenced sample was peripheral blood. The sequence was collected from a woman of 80 years or more with active or convalescent COVID-19. DNA for the CDR3: TGTGCTAGTGGTTTGTGGCGGGGGGGTGGCACAGATACGCAGTATTTT. Its translation: CASGLWRGGGTDTQYF.